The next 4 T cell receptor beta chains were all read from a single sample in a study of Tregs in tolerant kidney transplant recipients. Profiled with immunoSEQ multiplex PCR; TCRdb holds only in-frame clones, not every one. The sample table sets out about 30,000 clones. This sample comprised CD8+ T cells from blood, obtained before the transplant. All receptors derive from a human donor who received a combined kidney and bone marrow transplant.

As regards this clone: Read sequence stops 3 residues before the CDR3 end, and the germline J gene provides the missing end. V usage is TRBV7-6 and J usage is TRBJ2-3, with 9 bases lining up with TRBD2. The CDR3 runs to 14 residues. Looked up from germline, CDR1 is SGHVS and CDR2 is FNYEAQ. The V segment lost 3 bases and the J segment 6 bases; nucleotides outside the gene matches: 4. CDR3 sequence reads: CASSLDAGGDTQYF. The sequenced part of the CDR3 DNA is TGTGCCAGCAGCTTGGATGCGGGAGGGGATACG.

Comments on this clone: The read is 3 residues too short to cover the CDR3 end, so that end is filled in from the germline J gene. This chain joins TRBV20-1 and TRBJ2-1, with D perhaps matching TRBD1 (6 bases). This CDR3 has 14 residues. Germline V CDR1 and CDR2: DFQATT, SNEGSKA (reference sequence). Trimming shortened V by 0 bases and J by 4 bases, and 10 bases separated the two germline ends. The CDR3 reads CSARDQRGYNEQFF. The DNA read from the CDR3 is TGCAGTGCTAGAGATCAGAGGGGGTACAATGAG.

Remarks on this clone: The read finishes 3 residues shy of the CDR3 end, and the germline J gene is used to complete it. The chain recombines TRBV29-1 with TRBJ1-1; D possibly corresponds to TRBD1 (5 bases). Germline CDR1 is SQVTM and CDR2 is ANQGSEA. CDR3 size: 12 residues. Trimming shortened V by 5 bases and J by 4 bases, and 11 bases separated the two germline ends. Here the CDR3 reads CSVPSGLTEAFF. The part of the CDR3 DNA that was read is TGCAGCGTTCCTTCAGGGCTCACTGAA. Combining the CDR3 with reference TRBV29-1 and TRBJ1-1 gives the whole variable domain SAVISQKPSRDICQRGTSLTIQCQVDSQVTMMFWYRQQPGQSLTLIATANQGSEATYESGFVIDKFPISRPNLTFSTLTVSNMSPEDSSIYLCSVPSGLTEAFFGQGTRLTVV.

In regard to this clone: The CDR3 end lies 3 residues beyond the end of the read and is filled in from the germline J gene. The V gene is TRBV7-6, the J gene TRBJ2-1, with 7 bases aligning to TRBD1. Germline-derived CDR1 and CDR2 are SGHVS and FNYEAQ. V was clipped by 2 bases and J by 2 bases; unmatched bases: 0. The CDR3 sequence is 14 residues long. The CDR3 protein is CASSLQGAYNEQFF. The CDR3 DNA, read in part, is TGTGCCAGCAGCTTACAGGGGGCCTACAATGAG.